This T cell receptor beta chain stems from a study of blood T cell repertoires in COVID-19. There are 17 residues in the CDR3. J lost 4 bases, V lost 4 bases, and 11 bases had no gene match. CDR1 is MDHEN, CDR2 SYDVKM, per germline. The table came from immunoSEQ multiplex PCR; TCRdb's copy has only in-frame clones and leaves some out. The sample holds 300,000 to 450,000 clones, around nine tenths seen once. The V gene is TRBV28, the J gene TRBJ1-3; 9 bases are shared with TRBD1. The clonotype was recovered from a young woman who had been exposed to COVID-19. The sequenced sample consisted of PBMCs or T cells enriched from blood (not recorded which). The CDR3 sequence is CASSSLTGGAGGNTIYF. The CDR3 nucleotides are TGTGCCAGCAGTTCTTTAACAGGGGGCGCGGGAGGAAACACCATATATTTT.